This T cell receptor beta chain was documented in a study of control samples from healthy donors and cancer patients. TCRdb's copy holds only in-frame clones and misses some; the assay was immunoSEQ multiplex PCR. The sample includes approximately 60,000 clones, 90% of them seen just once. J gave up 15 bases and V 5 bases, and 6 bases lay outside the gene matches. Germline CDR1 WSHSY, CDR2 SAAADI. The CDR3 runs to 11 residues. This clone was seen just once. This TCR was recovered from a woman aged 45-60 years with colorectal cancer. The chain carries TRBV10-2 and TRBJ2-1; 8 bases match TRBD2. Sequenced: PBMCs. CDR3 protein: CASSPREGRFF. The CDR3 DNA reads as TGCGCCAGCAGTCCCCGGGAGGGTCGGTTCTTC.